This entry is about one T cell receptor beta chain. Its target is not known. These data are taken from a study of OX40 agonist ivuxolimab in advanced cancers. Overall study results and limits: The mean number of expanded clones was higher in CD8+ T cells than in CD4+.

Trimming stripped 1 base from V and 5 bases from J, with 9 bases between. Per germline, CDR1 SGHTA and CDR2 FQGNSA. The CDR3 sequence is 13 residues long. TCRdb keeps only in-frame clones here, not all; method: immunoSEQ multiplex PCR. The sample shows about 20,000 clones, approximately 82% of them seen only once. The V and J genes are TRBV7-2 and TRBJ2-7; D may be TRBD1 (5 bases). The sequences come from CD4+ or CD8+ T cells sorted from blood, collected in a trial of the OX40 agonist ivuxolimab. The sequence was obtained from an adult with an advanced solid tumor such as melanoma, head and neck, liver or kidney cancer. CDR3 coding DNA: TGTGCCAGCAGCTTAGAGTGGGGCAACGAGCAGTACTTC. This translates into CASSLEWGNEQYF.